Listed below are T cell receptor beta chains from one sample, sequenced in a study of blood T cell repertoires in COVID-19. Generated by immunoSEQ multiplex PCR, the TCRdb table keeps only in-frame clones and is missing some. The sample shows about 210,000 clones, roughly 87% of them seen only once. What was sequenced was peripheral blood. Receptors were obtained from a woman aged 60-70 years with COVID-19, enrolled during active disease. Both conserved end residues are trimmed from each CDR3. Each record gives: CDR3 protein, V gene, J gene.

cdr3_aa: ASSPLRGGARTEAF; v_call: TRBV28; j_call: TRBJ1-1
cdr3_aa: ASSSSGGETQY; v_call: TRBV7-8; j_call: TRBJ2-5
cdr3_aa: ASSEGGNPGEKLF; v_call: TRBV6-1; j_call: TRBJ1-4
cdr3_aa: AWSVTANTEAF; v_call: TRBV30; j_call: TRBJ1-1
cdr3_aa: ASSLGRDTEAF; v_call: TRBV12-3/TRBV12-4; j_call: TRBJ1-1
cdr3_aa: SASLVYEQY; v_call: TRBV20-1; j_call: TRBJ2-7
cdr3_aa: ASSLGPPETQY; v_call: TRBV7-3; j_call: TRBJ2-5
cdr3_aa: ASRAGTGNTEAF; v_call: TRBV6-5; j_call: TRBJ1-1
cdr3_aa: ASSSGQGLNYNEQF; v_call: TRBV5-4; j_call: TRBJ2-1
cdr3_aa: SVVQGLIGVAEAF; v_call: TRBV29-1; j_call: TRBJ1-1
cdr3_aa: ASSLGTSNEQF; v_call: TRBV4-3; j_call: TRBJ2-1
cdr3_aa: ALRDREDTQY; v_call: TRBV10-3; j_call: TRBJ2-3
cdr3_aa: ASSEKRPAREASPGNTIY; v_call: TRBV6-4; j_call: TRBJ1-3
cdr3_aa: ASSLVSRDTGELF; v_call: TRBV5-4; j_call: TRBJ2-2
cdr3_aa: ASSFMTGGAGELF; v_call: TRBV11-3; j_call: TRBJ2-2
cdr3_aa: ASSRRDRLADIEAF; v_call: TRBV18; j_call: TRBJ1-1
cdr3_aa: ASGTGITDTQY; v_call: TRBV27; j_call: TRBJ2-3
cdr3_aa: ASSFRGGTEAF; v_call: TRBV5-1; j_call: TRBJ1-1
cdr3_aa: ASSYDPRGNTIY; v_call: TRBV6-5; j_call: TRBJ1-3
cdr3_aa: ATSRPGQGTSPLH; v_call: TRBV15; j_call: TRBJ1-6
cdr3_aa: AWSQQGLLYEQF; v_call: TRBV30; j_call: TRBJ2-1
cdr3_aa: SASRQGAREQY; v_call: TRBV20-1; j_call: TRBJ2-7